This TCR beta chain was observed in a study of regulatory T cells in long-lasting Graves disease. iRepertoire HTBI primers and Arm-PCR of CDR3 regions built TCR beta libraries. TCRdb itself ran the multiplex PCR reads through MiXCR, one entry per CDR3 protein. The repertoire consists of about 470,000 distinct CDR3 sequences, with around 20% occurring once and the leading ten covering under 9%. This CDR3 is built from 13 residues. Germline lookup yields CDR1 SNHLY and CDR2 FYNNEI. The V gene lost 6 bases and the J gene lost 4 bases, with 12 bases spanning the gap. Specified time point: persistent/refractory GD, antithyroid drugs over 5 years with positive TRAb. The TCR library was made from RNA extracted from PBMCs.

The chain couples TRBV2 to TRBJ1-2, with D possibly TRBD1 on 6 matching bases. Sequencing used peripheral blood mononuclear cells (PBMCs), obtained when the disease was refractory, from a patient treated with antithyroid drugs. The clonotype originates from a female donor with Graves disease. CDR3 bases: TGTGCCAGCAGGGCCGGGACAAGCTATGGCTACACCTTC. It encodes CASRAGTSYGYTF.